A selection of T cell receptor beta chains follows, all from one sample in a study of blood T cell repertoires in COVID-19. TCRdb keeps only in-frame clones here, not all; method: immunoSEQ multiplex PCR. The repertoire holds about 380,000 clones, with approximately 77% as singletons. The specimen sequenced was peripheral blood. The receptor set was obtained from a human donor with acute or convalescent COVID-19. The donor label of this sample is uncertain. Each CDR3 is given with its conserved first and last residue. Each record gives: V gene, clone size, D gene, J gene, CDR3 DNA, CDR3 protein. A D gene is named only where the DNA matches it firmly. Where a row states a size, it is once, few, many or the class of an expanded clone; other rows omit it.

V gene: TRBV7-2; clone size: once; D gene: -; J gene: TRBJ2-5; CDR3 DNA: TGTGCCAGCAGCTTAGGGTCAGGCCGTGAGACCCAGTACTTC; CDR3 protein: CASSLGSGRETQYF
V gene: TRBV19; clone size: -; D gene: -; J gene: TRBJ1-4; CDR3 DNA: TGTGCCAGTAGTATTCGACAGAATAATGAAAAACTGTTTTTT; CDR3 protein: CASSIRQNNEKLFF
V gene: TRBV29-1; clone size: -; D gene: -; J gene: TRBJ2-1; CDR3 DNA: TGCAGCGTTGCGCTAGTAGTTTATGAGCAGTTCTTC; CDR3 protein: CSVALVVYEQFF
V gene: TRBV6-5; clone size: -; D gene: -; J gene: TRBJ1-1; CDR3 DNA: TGTGCCAGCAGTTCCTACAGGGCCAAAGCTTTCTTT; CDR3 protein: CASSSYRAKAFF
V gene: TRBV5-1; clone size: -; D gene: -; J gene: TRBJ2-3; CDR3 DNA: TGCGCCAGCAGCGACGGACAGTACACAGATACGCAGTATTTT; CDR3 protein: CASSDGQYTDTQYF
V gene: TRBV15; clone size: -; D gene: -; J gene: TRBJ1-6; CDR3 DNA: TGTGCCACCAGCAACCGGGAAAATTCACCCCTCCACTTT; CDR3 protein: CATSNRENSPLHF
V gene: TRBV7-9; clone size: -; D gene: TRBD2; J gene: TRBJ2-3; CDR3 DNA: TGTGCCAGCAGCTTAGGTCTAGCGGAACCCACAGATACGCAGTATTTT; CDR3 protein: CASSLGLAEPTDTQYF
V gene: TRBV14; clone size: -; D gene: -; J gene: TRBJ1-3; CDR3 DNA: TGTGCCAGCAGCCACAAGCCATTCGCCGCTGGAAACACCATATATTTT; CDR3 protein: CASSHKPFAAGNTIYF
V gene: TRBV9; clone size: -; D gene: TRBD2; J gene: TRBJ2-3; CDR3 DNA: TGTGCCAGCAGCGTAGGATTCGGGGGGTCGAGAGATACGCAGTATTTT; CDR3 protein: CASSVGFGGSRDTQYF
V gene: TRBV7-2; clone size: -; D gene: TRBD1; J gene: TRBJ1-1; CDR3 DNA: TGTGCCAGCAGCTCGCGGTGGACAGGGAAGAACACTGAAGCTTTCTTT; CDR3 protein: CASSSRWTGKNTEAFF
V gene: TRBV4-1; clone size: -; D gene: TRBD1; J gene: TRBJ1-6; CDR3 DNA: TGCGCCAGCAGCCTCCCCGGACAGGGAGTCTCACCCCTCCACTTT; CDR3 protein: CASSLPGQGVSPLHF
V gene: TRBV2; clone size: once; D gene: -; J gene: TRBJ1-5; CDR3 DNA: TGTGCCAGCCGACAAGTGGGTCAGCCCCAGCATTTT; CDR3 protein: CASRQVGQPQHF
V gene: TRBV3-1/TRBV3-2; clone size: once; D gene: -; J gene: TRBJ2-7; CDR3 DNA: TGTGCCAGCAGCCAGTTCGTCGGGGACTCCTACGAGCAGTACTTC; CDR3 protein: CASSQFVGDSYEQYF
V gene: TRBV12-3/TRBV12-4; clone size: -; D gene: -; J gene: TRBJ2-3; CDR3 DNA: TGTGCCAGCAGTAGAACCGAGGATTTT; CDR3 protein: CASSRTEDF
V gene: TRBV5-6; clone size: -; D gene: -; J gene: TRBJ2-6; CDR3 DNA: TGTGCCAGCAGCTCCCTCTGGAGGGCAGGGAACTCTGGGGCCAACGTCCTGACTTTC; CDR3 protein: CASSSLWRAGNSGANVLTF
V gene: TRBV2; clone size: -; D gene: -; J gene: TRBJ1-6; CDR3 DNA: TGTGCCAGCAGCTTACGACAGTCCTCAAATTCACCCCTCCACTTT; CDR3 protein: CASSLRQSSNSPLHF
V gene: TRBV7-9; clone size: few; D gene: TRBD1; J gene: TRBJ2-1; CDR3 DNA: TGTGCCAGCAGTTCACAGGGGTTGGGTGACAATGAGCAGTTCTTC; CDR3 protein: CASSSQGLGDNEQFF
V gene: TRBV18; clone size: -; D gene: TRBD2; J gene: TRBJ2-7; CDR3 DNA: TGTGCCAGCTCACCCCCGGGACTAGCGGGAGTCGAGGTTGACGAGCAGTACTTC; CDR3 protein: CASSPPGLAGVEVDEQYF
V gene: TRBV5-5; clone size: -; D gene: TRBD1; J gene: TRBJ2-5; CDR3 DNA: TGTGCCAGCAGGATCCCAGGGGGTCGGGAGACCCAGTACTTC; CDR3 protein: CASRIPGGRETQYF
V gene: TRBV3-1/TRBV3-2; clone size: -; D gene: TRBD1; J gene: TRBJ1-3; CDR3 DNA: TGTGCCAGCAGCCAAAGGGGGACAGGGAGGGGCAACACCATATATTTT; CDR3 protein: CASSQRGTGRGNTIYF
V gene: TRBV5-6; clone size: -; D gene: -; J gene: TRBJ1-2; CDR3 DNA: TGTGCCAGCAGCCCACCTACAGGGCTCCCCTATGGCTACACCTTC; CDR3 protein: CASSPPTGLPYGYTF
V gene: TRBV6-5; clone size: -; D gene: -; J gene: TRBJ1-2; CDR3 DNA: TGTGCCAGCAGTTACACAGGAGGGGGCTACACCTTC; CDR3 protein: CASSYTGGGYTF
V gene: TRBV7-6; clone size: few; D gene: -; J gene: TRBJ2-1; CDR3 DNA: TGTGCCAGCAGCTATAGCGGAACAGATTACAATGAGCAGTTCTTC; CDR3 protein: CASSYSGTDYNEQFF
V gene: TRBV10-2; clone size: -; D gene: TRBD1; J gene: TRBJ2-5; CDR3 DNA: TGCGCCAGCAGTGAGACTGGGACAGGGGGCGACTGGCGTCTGGGGGCCCAGTACTTC; CDR3 protein: CASSETGTGGDWRLGAQYF